The rows below give T cell receptor beta chains drawn from one sample of a study of T cell responses to AZD1222 COVID-19 vaccine. Profiled with immunoSEQ multiplex PCR; TCRdb holds only in-frame clones, not every one. The table has over 150,000 clones, over 80% seen once. Here the sequenced sample was peripheral blood, taken 28 days after the second dose of the MenACWY control vaccine. The origin of the receptors is an adult who received the MenACWY meningococcal vaccine as a control. CDR3s include the opening cysteine and the closing phenylalanine or tryptophan. Each record gives: CDR3 protein, CDR3 DNA, clone size, V gene, J gene, D gene. D genes are given only for firm matches. Clone size is given for some rows only: seen once, a few or many times, or a class if the clone is expanded.

CASSSLGGGSYNEQFF,TGTGCCAGCAGTTCGTTGGGGGGAGGCTCCTACAATGAGCAGTTCTTC,once,TRBV27,TRBJ2-1,.
CASSYPGTASSYEQYF,TGTGCCAGCAGTTACCCCGGGACAGCCAGCTCCTACGAGCAGTACTTC,.,TRBV6-7,TRBJ2-7,TRBD1
CSVQELARDSGPRGYTF,TGCAGCGTTCAGGAGCTTGCGCGGGACAGCGGGCCCCGGGGCTACACCTTC,.,TRBV29-1,TRBJ1-2,TRBD1
CASSREGTQYF,TGTGCCAGCAGCCGTGAGGGTACGCAGTATTTT,.,TRBV5-4,TRBJ2-3,.
CASSSGTSVTDTQYF,TGCGCCAGCAGCTCAGGGACTAGCGTCACAGATACGCAGTATTTT,.,TRBV5-1,TRBJ2-3,TRBD2
CASSQGIGGWNSPLHF,TGTGCCAGCAGCCAAGGAATCGGGGGATGGAATTCACCCCTCCACTTT,.,TRBV3-1/TRBV3-2,TRBJ1-6,.
CASSRNTEAFF,TGTGCCAGCAGCCGCAACACTGAAGCTTTCTTT,.,TRBV5-6,TRBJ1-1,.
CASSEGGLPLHF,TGTGCCAGTTCCGAGGGGGGGCTCCCCCTCCACTTT,.,TRBV19,TRBJ1-6,.
CASVWTAGRGGELFF,TGTGCCAGCGTGTGGACCGCGGGACGGGGCGGGGAGCTGTTTTTT,.,TRBV6-5,TRBJ2-2,.
CAISIEREAEAFF,TGCGCCATCTCAATTGAGCGGGAAGCTGAAGCTTTCTTT,.,TRBV10-2,TRBJ1-1,.
CASSLTENIQYF,TGTGCCAGCAGCCTGACAGAGAACATTCAGTACTTC,.,TRBV5-6,TRBJ2-4,.
CASTIGHSGNTIYF,TGTGCCAGTACCATCGGTCACTCTGGAAACACCATATATTTT,.,TRBV19,TRBJ1-3,.
CASSFTSGGAFWQETQYF,TGTGCCAGCAGCTTTACGTCAGGGGGCGCTTTTTGGCAAGAGACCCAGTACTTC,.,TRBV5-6,TRBJ2-5,TRBD1
CASSPIGSSNQPQHF,TGTGCCAGCAGCCCCATCGGGTCAAGCAATCAGCCCCAGCATTTT,.,TRBV3-1/TRBV3-2,TRBJ1-5,.
CASSRQGSNYGYTF,TGTGCCAGTAGTAGACAGGGCTCTAACTATGGCTACACCTTC,once,TRBV19,TRBJ1-2,TRBD1
CASSIFAGGWQSGNTIYF,TGTGCCAGTAGTATTTTTGCCGGGGGATGGCAGTCTGGAAACACCATATATTTT,.,TRBV19,TRBJ1-3,.
CASSLGGIQETQYF,TGTGCCAGCAGTCTAGGAGGAATTCAAGAGACCCAGTACTTC,once,TRBV27,TRBJ2-5,.
CASSFGTGGQETQYF,TGTGCCAGCAGCTTCGGGACAGGGGGCCAAGAGACCCAGTACTTC,.,TRBV7-9,TRBJ2-5,TRBD1
CASSKTTGYEQYF,TGTGCCAGTAGCAAAACGACAGGGTACGAGCAGTACTTC,.,TRBV19,TRBJ2-7,TRBD1
CASSSTLLAGGTTDTQYF,TGTGCCAGCAGCTCGACCCTCCTAGCGGGGGGCACCACAGATACGCAGTATTTT,.,TRBV5-6,TRBJ2-3,TRBD2
CATSRANEQFF,TGTGCCACCAGTAGGGCGAATGAGCAGTTCTTC,.,TRBV24-1,TRBJ2-1,.
CASSLAENTEAFF,TGCGCCAGCAGCTTGGCCGAGAACACTGAAGCTTTCTTT,.,TRBV5-1,TRBJ1-1,.
CASSPRQGRNTEAFF,TGTGCCAGCAGCCCCAGACAGGGGCGGAACACTGAAGCTTTCTTT,.,TRBV7-9,TRBJ1-1,TRBD1
CASRTGGLQETQYF,TGTGCCAGCAGGACGGGGGGGCTCCAAGAGACCCAGTACTTC,.,TRBV6-6,TRBJ2-5,TRBD2
CASSIGRKNTEAFF,TGTGCCAGCTCAATCGGACGGAAGAACACTGAAGCTTTCTTT,.,TRBV18,TRBJ1-1,.
CASLPPGGAGNTIYF,TGTGCCAGCCTGCCCCCCGGCGGTGCTGGAAACACCATATATTTT,.,TRBV6-5,TRBJ1-3,.
CAWSQTAYGYTF,TGTGCCTGGAGTCAGACAGCTTATGGCTACACCTTC,.,TRBV30,TRBJ1-2,.
CASIHSGGVGYGYTF,TGTGCCAGCATTCATTCAGGGGGCGTAGGCTATGGCTACACCTTC,.,TRBV6-5,TRBJ1-2,TRBD1
CASSPDGVSTDTQYF,TGCGCCAGCAGCCCCGACGGGGTGAGCACAGATACGCAGTATTTT,.,TRBV5-1,TRBJ2-3,.